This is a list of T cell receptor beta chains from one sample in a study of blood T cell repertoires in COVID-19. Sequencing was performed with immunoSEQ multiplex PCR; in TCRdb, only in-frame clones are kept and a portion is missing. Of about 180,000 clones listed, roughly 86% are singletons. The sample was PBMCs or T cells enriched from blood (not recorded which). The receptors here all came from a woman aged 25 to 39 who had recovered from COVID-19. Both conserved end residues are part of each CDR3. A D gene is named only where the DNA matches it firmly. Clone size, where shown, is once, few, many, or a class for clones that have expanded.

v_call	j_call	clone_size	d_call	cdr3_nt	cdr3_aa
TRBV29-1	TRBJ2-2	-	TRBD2	TGCGGAAGGACTAGCGGACGAGACCCTACCGGGGAGCTGTTTTTT	CGRTSGRDPTGELFF
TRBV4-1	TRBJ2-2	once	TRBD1	TGCGCCAGCAGCCAGGCCGGGACAGGGGGGTACACCGGGGAGCTGTTTTTT	CASSQAGTGGYTGELFF
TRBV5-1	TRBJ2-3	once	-	TGCGCCAGCAGCTCAGGCGGGGTCACAGATACGCAGTATTTT	CASSSGGVTDTQYF
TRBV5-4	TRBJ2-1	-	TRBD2	TGTGCCAGCAGCCCTCATAGGGCTAGCGGCTACAATGAGCAGTTCTTC	CASSPHRASGYNEQFF
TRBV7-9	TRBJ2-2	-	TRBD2	TGTGCCAGCAGCCGGGGACTAGTGAGCACCGGGGAGCTGTTTTTT	CASSRGLVSTGELFF
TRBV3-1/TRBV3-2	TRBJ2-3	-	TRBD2	TGTGCCAGCAGCCAAGTAAAGAAACTAGCGGGAGGATTTGGGACAGATACGCAGTATTTT	CASSQVKKLAGGFGTDTQYF
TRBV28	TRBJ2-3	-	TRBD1	TGTGCCAGCAGACCAGGCGGGACAGGGGGCACAGATACGCAGTATTTT	CASRPGGTGGTDTQYF
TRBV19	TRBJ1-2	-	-	TGTGCCAGTAGCCCAAGGGGGACCTTACTATATGGCTACACCTTC	CASSPRGTLLYGYTF
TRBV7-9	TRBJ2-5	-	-	TGTGCCAGCAGCTTAACAGGGAAAGAGACCCAGTACTTC	CASSLTGKETQYF
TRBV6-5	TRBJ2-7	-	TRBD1	TGTGCCAGCAGAACTCAGACAGGGGGCTCCTACGAGCAGTACTTC	CASRTQTGGSYEQYF
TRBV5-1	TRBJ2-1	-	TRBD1	TGCGCCAGCAGTATCCAGGGACAGGGAACCTACAATGAGCAGTTCTTC	CASSIQGQGTYNEQFF
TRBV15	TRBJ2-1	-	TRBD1	TGTGCCACCAGCGGAGGATCGCGGGACAGGTACTACAATGAGCAGTTCTTC	CATSGGSRDRYYNEQFF
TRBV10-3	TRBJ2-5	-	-	TGTGCCATCAGTCGAATGGTTGAGGAGACCCAGTACTTC	CAISRMVEETQYF
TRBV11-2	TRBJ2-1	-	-	TGTGCCAGCAGCTTAGGAGGATATAATGAGCAGTTCTTC	CASSLGGYNEQFF
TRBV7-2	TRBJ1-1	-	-	TGTGCCAGCAGCCTGTACAGGGAATCCACTGAAGCTTTCTTT	CASSLYRESTEAFF
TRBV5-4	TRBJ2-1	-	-	TGTGCCAGCAGCCGGGATCTCGGAGAGGATGAGCAGTTCTTC	CASSRDLGEDEQFF
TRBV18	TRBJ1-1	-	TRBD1	TGTGCCAGCTCACCCACAGGGGGAACTGAAGCTTTCTTT	CASSPTGGTEAFF
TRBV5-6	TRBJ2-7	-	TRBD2	TGTGCCAGCAGCTTGACGGGGACTAGCGGGAGGAGATACGAGCAGTACTTC	CASSLTGTSGRRYEQYF
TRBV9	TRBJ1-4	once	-	TGTGCCAGCAGCGTCAACTCTCGAGCTAATGAAAAACTGTTTTTT	CASSVNSRANEKLFF
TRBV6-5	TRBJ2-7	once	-	TGTGCCAGCGCGGGCGGGTACGAGCAGTACTTC	CASAGGYEQYF
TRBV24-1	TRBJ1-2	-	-	TGTGCCACCAGTGATTTGCCCCAGGGTCCCTATGGCTACACCTTC	CATSDLPQGPYGYTF
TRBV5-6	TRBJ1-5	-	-	TGTGCCAGCAGTCCAAATCAGCCCCAGCATTTT	CASSPNQPQHF
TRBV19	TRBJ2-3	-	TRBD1	TGTGCCAGTAGTAGGGTGGACAGGAGAAGCACAGATACGCAGTATTTT	CASSRVDRRSTDTQYF